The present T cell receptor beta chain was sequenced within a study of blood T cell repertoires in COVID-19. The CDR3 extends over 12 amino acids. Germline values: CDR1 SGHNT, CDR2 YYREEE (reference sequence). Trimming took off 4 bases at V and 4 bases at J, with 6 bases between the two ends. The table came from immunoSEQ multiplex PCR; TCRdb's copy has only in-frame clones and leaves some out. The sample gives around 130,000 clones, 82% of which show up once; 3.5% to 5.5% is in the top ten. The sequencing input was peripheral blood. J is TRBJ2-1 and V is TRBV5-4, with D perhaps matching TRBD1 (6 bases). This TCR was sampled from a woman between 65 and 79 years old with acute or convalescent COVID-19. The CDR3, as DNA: TGTGCCAGCAGCGGACAGTACAATGAGCAGTTCTTC. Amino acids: CASSGQYNEQFF.